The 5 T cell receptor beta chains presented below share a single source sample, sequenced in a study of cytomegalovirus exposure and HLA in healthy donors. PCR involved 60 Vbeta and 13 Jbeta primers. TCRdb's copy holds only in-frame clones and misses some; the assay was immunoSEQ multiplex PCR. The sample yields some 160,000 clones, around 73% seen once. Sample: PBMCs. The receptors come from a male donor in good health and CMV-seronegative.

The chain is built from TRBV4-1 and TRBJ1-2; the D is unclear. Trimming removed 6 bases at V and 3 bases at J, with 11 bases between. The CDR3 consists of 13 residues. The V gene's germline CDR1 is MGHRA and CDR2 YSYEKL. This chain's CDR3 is CASSPRGDYGYTF. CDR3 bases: TGCGCCAGCAGTCCGCGGGGAGACTATGGCTACACCTTC.

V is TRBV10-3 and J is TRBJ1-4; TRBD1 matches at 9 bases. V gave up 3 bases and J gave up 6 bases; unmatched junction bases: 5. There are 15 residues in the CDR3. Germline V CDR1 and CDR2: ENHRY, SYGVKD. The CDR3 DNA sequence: TGTGCCATCAGTGATGACCGGGACAGGGATGAAAAACTGTTTTTT. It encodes CAISDDRDRDEKLFF.

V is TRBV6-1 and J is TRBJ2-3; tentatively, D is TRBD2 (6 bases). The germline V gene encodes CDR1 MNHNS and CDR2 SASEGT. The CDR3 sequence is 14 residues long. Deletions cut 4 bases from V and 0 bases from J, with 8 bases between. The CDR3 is CASSAGDSTDTQYF. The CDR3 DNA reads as TGTGCCAGCAGTGCGGGGGACAGCACAGATACGCAGTATTTT.

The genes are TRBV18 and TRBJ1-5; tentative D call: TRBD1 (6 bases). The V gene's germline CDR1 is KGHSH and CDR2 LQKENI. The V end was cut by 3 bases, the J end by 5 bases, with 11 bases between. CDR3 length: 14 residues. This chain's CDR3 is CASSPVAGDQPQHF. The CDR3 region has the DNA TGTGCCAGCTCACCGGTAGCAGGGGATCAGCCCCAGCATTTT.

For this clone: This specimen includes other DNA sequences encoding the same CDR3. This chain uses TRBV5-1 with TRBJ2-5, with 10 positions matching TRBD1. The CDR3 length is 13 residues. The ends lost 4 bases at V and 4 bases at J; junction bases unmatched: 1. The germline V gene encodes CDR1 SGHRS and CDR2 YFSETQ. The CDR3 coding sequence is TGCGCCAGCAGCCGGACAGGGGGAGAGACCCAGTACTTC. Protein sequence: CASSRTGGETQYF.